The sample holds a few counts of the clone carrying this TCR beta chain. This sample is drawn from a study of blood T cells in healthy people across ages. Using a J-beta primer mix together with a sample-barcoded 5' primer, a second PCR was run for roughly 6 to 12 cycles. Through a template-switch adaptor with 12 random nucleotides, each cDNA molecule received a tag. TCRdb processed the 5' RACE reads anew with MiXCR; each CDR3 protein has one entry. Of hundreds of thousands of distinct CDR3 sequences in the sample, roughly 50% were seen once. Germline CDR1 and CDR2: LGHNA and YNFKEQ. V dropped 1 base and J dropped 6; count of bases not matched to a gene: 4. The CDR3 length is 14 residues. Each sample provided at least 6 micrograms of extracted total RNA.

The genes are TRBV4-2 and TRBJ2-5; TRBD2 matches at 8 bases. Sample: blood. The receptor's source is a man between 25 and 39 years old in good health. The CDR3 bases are TGTGCCAGCAGCCAAGCGGGGGGGCTGAAGACCCAGTACTTC. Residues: CASSQAGGLKTQYF.